Shown below are 21 T cell receptor beta chains from a single sample sequenced in a study of T cells in Graves' hyperthyroidism and ophthalmopathy. From RNA transcripts, TCR beta CDR3 regions were amplified. The TCR CDR3 first-round RT-PCR relied on the HTBI primer set. TCRdb used MiXCR to reprocess the multiplex PCR reads, holding one entry per CDR3 protein. The sample has 490,000 or so distinct CDR3 sequences, 15% to 20% seen once; the top ten hold 45% to 50%. Material for sequencing was blood. Receptors were obtained from a middle-aged man with Graves' ophthalmopathy.

This clonotype was detected a few times. The rearrangement uses TRBV27 and TRBJ2-4; no reliable D call. Between the trimmed V and J ends, which lost 2 bases and 1 base, there was a span of 18 bases. This CDR3 has 18 residues. Germline CDR1 and CDR2: MNHEY and SMNVEV (reference sequence). CDR3 loop: CASSLGPRLDAAKNIQYF. CDR3 nucleotide sequence: TGTGCCAGCAGTTTAGGACCCCGCCTCGACGCCGCCAAAAACATTCAGTACTTC.

This clonotype was detected many times. The chain employs TRBV2 and TRBJ1-5; D unclear. CDR1 and CDR2 (germline): SNHLY, FYNNEI. The CDR3 has 14 amino acids. V lost 4 bases, J lost 4 bases, and 11 bases lay in between. In DNA, the CDR3 is TGTGCCAGCAGTGCTACGGCAGCGAATCAGCCCCAGCATTTT. It codes for CASSATAANQPQHF.

This chain joins TRBV6-2 or TRBV6-3 and TRBJ1-5, with D perhaps TRBD1 (5 bases). V lost 2 bases and J lost 2, with 22 bases in between. Per the germline V gene, CDR1 is MNHEY and CDR2 is SVGEGT. CDR3 length: 19 residues. The CDR3 sequence is CASSYRQIPGLGRNQPQHF. CDR3 DNA sequence: TGTGCCAGCAGTTACCGGCAAATTCCGGGGTTGGGACGCAATCAGCCCCAGCATTTT.

A note on this clonotype: A much bigger clone sits one base away, suggesting this may be a read error. This chain joins TRBV7-6 and TRBJ2-5, with D maybe TRBD2 (7 bases). Germline V gives CDR1 SGHVS, CDR2 FNYEAQ. The ends were cut back, 5 bases at V and 2 bases at J, with 15 bases in the middle. The CDR3 runs 15 residues. CDR3 amino acids: CASSTPRGAQETQYF. The CDR3 nucleotides are TGTGCCAGCAGCACCCCCCGGGGGGCACAAGAGACCCAGTACTTC.

This clonotype was detected only a few times. This chain connects TRBV9 to TRBJ1-1; 9 positions match TRBD1. The CDR3 has 17 residues. Germline V gene data show CDR1 as SGDLS and CDR2 as YYNGEE. With 4 bases clipped from V and 5 bases from J, the junction kept 15 bases outside the gene matches. The CDR3 DNA reads TGTGCCAGCAGCCCTCGTCCCGGGACAGGGCCGAGTACTGAAGCTTTCTTT. Translating it yields CASSPRPGTGPSTEAFF.

This clonotype has a count of ten or more. The chain combines TRBV2 with TRBJ2-2, with D perhaps TRBD2 (5 bases). V was trimmed by 4 bases and J by 2 bases, leaving 11 bases between them. This CDR3 has 15 amino acids. CDR1 and CDR2 from the germline V gene are SNHLY and FYNNEI. The CDR3 DNA is TGTGCCAGCAGTGTTAGGCGGGCTAACACCGGGGAGCTGTTTTTT. It yields the protein CASSVRRANTGELFF. Supplemented by reference TRBV2 and TRBJ2-2, the full variable domain reads EPEVTQTPSHQVTQMGQEVILRCVPISNHLYFYWYRQILGQKVEFLVSFYNNEISEKSEIFDDQFSVERPDGSNFTLKIRSTKLEDSAMYFCASSVRRANTGELFFGEGSRLTVL.

The rearrangement uses TRBV7-9 and TRBJ2-7; the D is unclear. This CDR3 has 12 amino acids. Germline V gene data show CDR1 as SEHNR and CDR2 as FQNEAQ (reference sequence). The V and J ends lost 4 bases and 2 bases respectively, with 6 bases between them. CDR3 region: CASSSLPYEQYF. The CDR3 DNA sequence: TGTGCCAGCAGCTCACTTCCCTACGAGCAGTACTTC.

This clonotype appeared many times. This sequence joins TRBV7-9 and TRBJ1-1; possibly TRBD1 for D (5 bases). Per the germline V gene, CDR1 is SEHNR and CDR2 is FQNEAQ (reference sequence). CDR3 length equals 15 residues. The V and J ends lost 11 bases and 1 base respectively, with 20 bases between them. The chain's CDR3 is CALGRGGRTNTEAFF. The DNA for the CDR3 is TGTGCCCTCGGGCGGGGGGGTCGTACGAACACTGAAGCTTTCTTT.

This clonotype was observed a handful of times. The V gene is TRBV6-1, the J gene TRBJ2-7, with 12 bases identical to TRBD2. The CDR3 sequence is 16 residues long. Germline CDR1 and CDR2: MNHNS and SASEGT. V lost 7 bases and J lost 2; bases outside the gene matches: 9. CDR3 amino acids: CASKSLAGGPPYEQYF. CDR3 in DNA: TGTGCCAGCAAGTCGCTAGCGGGGGGGCCCCCCTACGAGCAGTACTTC.

This clonotype turned up a few times. The chain recombines TRBV7-9 with TRBJ1-2; maybe TRBD1 (5 bases). V lost 4 bases and J lost 8, with 20 bases in between. CDR3 length: 15 amino acids. Germline V gene lookup returns CDR1 SEHNR and CDR2 FQNEAQ (reference sequence). CDR3 amino acids: CASSSPLRGWRGYTF. In nucleotides, the CDR3 is TGTGCCAGCAGCTCTCCCCTCCGGGGCTGGCGAGGCTACACCTTC.

This clonotype was detected only a few times. The chain carries TRBV4-3 and TRBJ1-2, with D possibly being TRBD1 (6 bases). The CDR3 runs 15 residues. V gave up 0 bases and J gave up 4 bases, with 12 bases separating them. The germline CDR1 and CDR2 sequences are LGHNA and YSLEER. Here the CDR3 reads CASSQELGAGYGYTF. DNA for the CDR3: TGCGCCAGCAGCCAAGAGCTGGGGGCGGGCTATGGCTACACCTTC.

This clonotype was counted only a few times. The chain couples TRBV27 to TRBJ1-6; TRBD1 is a possible D gene (5 bases). The V gene lost 1 base and the J gene lost 0 bases, with 13 bases spanning the gap. This CDR3 is 18 amino acids long. The V gene's germline CDR1 is MNHEY and CDR2 SMNVEV (reference sequence). The CDR3 reads CASSLWGSRSSYNSPLHF. CDR3 sequence (DNA): TGTGCCAGCAGTTTATGGGGCAGCCGGAGCTCCTATAATTCACCCCTCCACTTT.

This clonotype came up many times. This chain connects TRBV20-1 to TRBJ2-7, with a weak D call TRBD2 (5 bases). The CDR3 totals 13 residues. CDR1 is DFQATT, CDR2 SNEGSKA, per germline (reference sequence). The V end lost 6 bases, the J end lost 2 bases, and 14 bases lay between the germline ends. CDR3 loop: CSAKEAVPYEQYF. The CDR3 bases are TGCAGTGCGAAGGAGGCAGTCCCCTACGAGCAGTACTTC.

The V call is TRBV5-1, the J call TRBJ1-2, with 7 bases matching TRBD1. CDR1 and CDR2 from the germline V gene are SGHRS and YFSETQ. The trim removed 7 bases at V and 8 bases at J, leaving 14 bases unmatched. The CDR3 has 14 amino acids. The CDR3 DNA reads as TGCGCCAGCTTCGAGACAGGGACGGTATACGGCTACACCTTC. Its protein product is CASFETGTVYGYTF.

There are many counts of this clonotype. This sequence joins TRBV7-2 and TRBJ1-4, with TRBD1 matching over 7 bases. The CDR3 is 17 residues long. Germline CDR1 is SGHTA and CDR2 is FQGNSA. With 3 bases clipped from V and 8 bases from J, the junction kept 15 bases outside the gene matches. The DNA of the CDR3 is TGTGCCAGCAGCTTTGGGTCCCCGAGCAGGGGGGGCGAAAAACTGTTTTTT. The encoded protein is CASSFGSPSRGGEKLFF. Full variable domain (remainder filled in from reference TRBV7-2 and TRBJ1-4): GAGVSQSPSNKVTEKGKDVELRCDPISGHTALYWYRQSLGQGLEFLIYFQGNSAPDKSGLPSDRFSAERTGGSVSTLTIQRTQQEDSAVYLCASSFGSPSRGGEKLFFGSGTQLSVL.

This clonotype was counted only a few times. The chain couples TRBV14 to TRBJ2-7, with a weak D call TRBD2 (5 bases). The V end was cut by 3 bases, the J end by 5 bases, with 11 bases between. Germline loops: CDR1 SGHDN, CDR2 FVKESK. The CDR3 is made up of 13 amino acids. The CDR3 here is CASSHRFGDEQYF. The CDR3, as DNA: TGTGCCAGCAGCCATAGGTTCGGGGACGAGCAGTACTTC.

This clonotype was recorded many times. The rearrangement links TRBV28 to TRBJ2-1; TRBD1 matches 9 bases. Germline values: CDR1 MDHEN, CDR2 SYDVKM. V lost 4 bases to trimming and J lost 4 bases; unmatched junction nucleotides: 2. This CDR3 has 14 amino acids. CDR3 protein: CASSWTGVYNEQFF. DNA of the CDR3: TGTGCCAGCAGTTGGACAGGGGTGTACAATGAGCAGTTCTTC.

The chain employs TRBV5-4 and TRBJ2-7, with TRBD1 identical over 8 bases. Losses at the gene ends were 3 bases for V and 3 bases for J; bases not matched to a gene: 5. The CDR3 extends over 14 amino acids. The germline gives CDR1 SGHNT, CDR2 YYREEE (reference sequence). Here the CDR3 DNA reads TGTGCCAGCAGCTCGCCGACAGGGGACTACGAGCAGTACTTC. Amino acids: CASSSPTGDYEQYF.

The chain combines TRBV14 with TRBJ1-1; D call uncertain. Germline CDR1 SGHDN, CDR2 FVKESK. The CDR3 has 15 residues. The germline V and J ends were trimmed by 4 bases and 1 base, with 13 bases remaining between them. CDR3 residues: CASSLTGSGNTEAFF. CDR3 DNA: TGTGCCAGCAGCCTCACCGGGTCGGGGAACACTGAAGCTTTCTTT.

This clonotype was observed a few times. The chain links TRBV2 to TRBJ1-2, with D perhaps matching TRBD1 (5 bases). The CDR3 is made up of 17 amino acids. CDR1 and CDR2 (germline): SNHLY, FYNNEI. Trimming pared 2 bases from V and 0 bases from J, leaving 16 bases between. The CDR3 here is CASSESSGGPPNYGYTF. DNA of the CDR3: TGTGCCAGCAGTGAATCATCCGGGGGACCTCCTAACTATGGCTACACCTTC.

This clonotype was observed many times. The gene calls are TRBV27 and TRBJ1-1, with 8 bases aligning to TRBD1. Germline CDR1 MNHEY, CDR2 SMNVEV (reference sequence). This CDR3 spans 14 amino acids. V shed 5 bases and J 2 bases; nucleotides not matched to a gene: 4. DNA for the CDR3: TGTGCCAGCAGTCCGACAGGGGCAAACACTGAAGCTTTCTTT. Protein sequence: CASSPTGANTEAFF.